This T cell receptor beta chain was documented in a study of shared clonotypes between healthy human individuals. Across the study: Per donor, CD8 memory used one plate, CD8 naive used two, CD4 memory used three and CD4 naive used three. Study results and limitations: What naive subsets generally showed was a larger estimated richness than memory subsets showed. Clonotypes that were shared across a handful of donors made up around 5% of naive CD4 clonotypes. Compared with clonotypes that all four donors shared, non-shared clonotypes had lower generation probabilities.

CD8 cells classed as naive were CD45RO-negative and positively selected for CCR7, excluding terminally differentiated effector memory CD45RA+ cells. J gave up 2 bases and V 1 base, and 8 bases lay outside the gene matches. There are 17 residues in the CDR3. Per germline, CDR1 SGHAT and CDR2 FQNNGV. About this clone itself: Its cognate antigen is unknown.

Produced via immunoSEQ multiplex PCR; TCRdb's table is partial and in-frame only. The repertoire includes 560,000 or so clones, approximately 96% of them detected once, and roughly 0.1% sits in the top ten. The sample taken for sequencing was naive CD8+ T cells sorted from blood. The TCR was taken from a woman aged 25 to 39 in good health. V usage is TRBV11-2 and J usage is TRBJ2-7, with TRBD2 matching over 10 bases. The CDR3 sequence is CASSLVLAGASTYEQYF. In DNA, the CDR3 is TGTGCCAGCAGCTTAGTTCTAGCGGGAGCGTCAACCTACGAGCAGTACTTC.